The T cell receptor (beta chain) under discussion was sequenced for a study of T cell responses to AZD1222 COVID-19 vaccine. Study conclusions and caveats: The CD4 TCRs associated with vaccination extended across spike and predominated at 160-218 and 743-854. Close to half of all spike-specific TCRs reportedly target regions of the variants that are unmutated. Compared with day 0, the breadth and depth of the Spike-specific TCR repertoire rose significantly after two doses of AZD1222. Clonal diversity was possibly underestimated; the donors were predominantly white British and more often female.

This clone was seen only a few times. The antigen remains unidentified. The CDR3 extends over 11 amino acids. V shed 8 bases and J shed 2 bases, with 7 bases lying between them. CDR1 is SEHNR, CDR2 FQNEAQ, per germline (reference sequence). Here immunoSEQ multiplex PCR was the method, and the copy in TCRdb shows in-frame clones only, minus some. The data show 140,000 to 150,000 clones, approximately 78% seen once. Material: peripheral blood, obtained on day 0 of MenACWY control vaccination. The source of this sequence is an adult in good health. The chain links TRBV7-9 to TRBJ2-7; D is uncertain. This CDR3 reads CASVSAYEQYF. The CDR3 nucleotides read TGTGCCAGCGTCTCAGCCTACGAGCAGTACTTC.